Sequencing of this T cell receptor beta chain was carried out in a study of cytomegalovirus exposure and HLA in healthy donors. Study-level points and caveats: Cytomegalovirus status was reportedly diagnosed by the classifier with high specificity and sensitivity.

The CDR3 is 16 residues long. In germline, CDR1 is SGHRS, CDR2 YFSETQ. V lost 2 bases to trimming and J lost 4 bases, with 18 bases between them. Note on this clone: What it binds is unknown.

The PCR contained 60 Vbeta and 13 Jbeta primers. Repertoires were generated with immunoSEQ multiplex PCR, while TCRdb's copy carries only in-frame clones and drops some. The sample includes about 260,000 clones, around 66% of them seen just once. The receptor was isolated from a female donor in good health and CMV-seronegative. Sequenced sample: PBMCs. The chain recombines TRBV5-1 with TRBJ1-2; the D gene is possibly TRBD1 (6 bases). CDR3 DNA sequence: TGCGCCAGCAGCTTCCGGACAGAGCTAATGGGCTATGGCTACACCTTC. Its translation: CASSFRTELMGYGYTF.